This TCR beta chain stems from a study of blood T cell repertoires in COVID-19. Study-level background: Both acute and convalescent COVID-19 samples were obtained from the United States, Italy and Spain. From T cells, B-cell-depleted T cells, or PBMCs came the material, which was cDNA or gDNA.

In the original processing: Counts of nucleated cells, estimated from reference gene primer amplification, were obtained. The table came from immunoSEQ multiplex PCR; TCRdb's copy has only in-frame clones and leaves some out. For V, J and clone size, that table is used; D and trimming come from the DNA. The table records 250,000 to 300,000 clones, approximately 91% of them present only once. The source is a woman aged 35 to 49 who had recovered from COVID-19. The sequencing sample was made of peripheral blood.

In DNA form, the CDR3 reads TGCGCCAGCAGCTCGACGACAGGAGGGAACACTGAAGCTTTCTTT. It translates to CASSSTTGGNTEAFF. The rearrangement links TRBV5-1 to TRBJ1-1; D may be TRBD1 (6 bases). CDR3 length: 15 amino acids. Germline V lookup: CDR1 SGHRS, CDR2 YFSETQ. V was trimmed by 3 bases and J by 1 base, leaving 13 bases between them.